Below are 19 T cell receptor beta chains sequenced from a single sample in a study of radiotherapy plus CTLA-4 blockade in lung cancer. Method: immunoSEQ multiplex PCR; TCRdb's copy keeps in-frame clones and lacks some. The sample has about 40,000 clones, about four fifths seen once. The sequencing used peripheral blood, collected from a patient treated with radiotherapy plus ipilimumab. These receptors came from a human donor with non-small cell lung cancer that progressed on radiotherapy plus ipilimumab.

This clone was counted a few times. CDR3 in DNA: TGCGCCAGCAGCTTGGAAGGGCTAGCGGGCGCCGAGCAGTACTTC. Protein product: CASSLEGLAGAEQYF. The chain couples TRBV5-1 to TRBJ2-7; 8 bases map to TRBD2. Germline trimming cut 0 bases from V and 6 bases from J; bases unmatched to any gene: 8. From germline, CDR1 is SGHRS and CDR2 YFSETQ. The CDR3 sequence is 15 residues long. The full variable domain, with the rest looked up from reference TRBV5-1 and TRBJ2-7, is KAGVTQTPRYLIKTRGQQVTLSCSPISGHRSVSWYQQTPGQGLQFLFEYFSETQRNKGNFPGRFSGRQFSNSRSEMNVSTLELGDSALYLCASSLEGLAGAEQYFGPGTRLTVT.

This chain uses TRBV9 with TRBJ1-1, with 7 bases that match TRBD1. Germline V gene lookup returns CDR1 SGDLS and CDR2 YYNGEE. J lost 1 base, V lost 4 bases, and 4 bases had no gene match. The CDR3 is 14 amino acids. The CDR3 protein is CASSMRGQNTEAFF. For the CDR3, the DNA is TGTGCCAGCAGCATGAGGGGGCAGAACACTGAAGCTTTCTTT.

The rearrangement joins TRBV18 to TRBJ1-2; 7 nucleotides match TRBD1. Trimming took 2 bases from V and 0 from J; bases not matched to a gene: 9. Germline assignment: CDR1 KGHSH and CDR2 LQKENI. This CDR3 contains 17 residues. The CDR3 bases are TGTGCCAGCTCACCATTACACGGGACAGACTCTAACTATGGCTACACCTTC. This encodes CASSPLHGTDSNYGYTF.

V and J are TRBV7-9 and TRBJ1-5; D uncertain. The germline gives CDR1 SEHNR, CDR2 FQNEAQ (reference sequence). Trimming pared 3 bases from V and 0 bases from J, leaving 6 bases between. This CDR3 is built from 14 residues. The CDR3 loop reads CASSLQDSNQPQHF. DNA of the CDR3: TGTGCCAGCAGCTTGCAGGATAGCAATCAGCCCCAGCATTTT.

The chain recombines TRBV28 with TRBJ2-1; tentatively, D is TRBD2 (6 bases). CDR1 and CDR2 (germline): MDHEN, SYDVKM. The ends were cut back, 6 bases at V and 3 bases at J, with 15 bases in the middle. CDR3 length: 15 amino acids. CDR3 region: CASRGGNARYNEQFF. Written as DNA, the CDR3 is TGTGCCAGCAGGGGGGGTAATGCCCGCTACAATGAGCAGTTCTTC.

The chain's CDR3 is CASSRTGGPSYNSPLHF. The DNA for the CDR3 is TGTGCCAGCAGCCGGACAGGGGGCCCCTCGTATAATTCACCCCTCCACTTT. This chain links TRBV7-9 with TRBJ1-6; 11 nucleotides align to TRBD1. CDR1 and CDR2 (germline): SEHNR, FQNEAQ (reference sequence). This CDR3 spans 17 amino acids. J lost 4 bases, V lost 5 bases, and 7 bases had no gene match.

There are a few counts of this clone. This chain uses TRBV6-6 with TRBJ2-3, with a tentative D call TRBD2 (6 bases). The V end lost 6 bases, the J end lost 0 bases, and 10 bases lay between the germline ends. CDR1 and CDR2 from the germline V gene are MNHNY and SVGAGI (reference sequence). The CDR3 has 14 amino acids. The chain's CDR3 is CASSTSSSTDTQYF. The CDR3 DNA follows: TGTGCCAGCAGCACTAGCAGCAGCACAGATACGCAGTATTTT.

The chain joins TRBV14 to TRBJ1-2; tentatively, D is TRBD1 (6 bases). Trimming removed 4 bases from V and 4 bases from J, with 10 bases in between. The CDR3 extends over 13 amino acids. CDR1 and CDR2 from the germline V gene are SGHDN and FVKESK. The CDR3 protein is CASSRGQSYGYTF. The CDR3 bases are TGTGCCAGCAGCCGAGGACAGAGCTATGGCTACACCTTC.

J is TRBJ1-2 and V is TRBV6-6; 7 bases are shared with TRBD1. V dropped 5 bases and J dropped 8; count of bases not matched to a gene: 14. Germline lookup yields CDR1 MNHNY and CDR2 SVGAGI (reference sequence). This CDR3 comprises 15 residues. CDR3 protein: CASSQTVQGVIGYTF. The DNA of the CDR3 is TGTGCCAGCAGTCAAACGGTGCAGGGGGTTATCGGCTACACCTTC.

This chain joins TRBV9 and TRBJ1-1, with unresolved D. The germline V gene encodes CDR1 SGDLS and CDR2 YYNGEE. The CDR3 spans 14 residues. With 0 bases removed from V and 1 base from J, the gap between germline ends came to 7 bases. Written as DNA, the CDR3 is TGTGCCAGCAGCGTAGCCCCCGGGAACACTGAAGCTTTCTTT. It specifies CASSVAPGNTEAFF.

J is TRBJ2-7 and V is TRBV19, with TRBD1 identical over 7 bases. CDR1 LNHDA and CDR2 SQIVND come from the germline V gene (reference sequence). This CDR3 has 14 residues. V dropped 5 bases and J dropped 3; count of bases not matched to a gene: 7. CDR3 region: CASSATGNRYEQYF. The CDR3 DNA reads as TGTGCCAGTAGTGCGACAGGGAATCGCTACGAGCAGTACTTC.

This rearrangement joins TRBV2 to TRBJ1-1; TRBD1 matches at 9 bases. With 3 bases clipped from V and 6 bases from J, the junction kept 2 bases outside the gene matches. The germline CDR1 and CDR2 sequences are SNHLY and FYNNEI. The CDR3 runs 13 residues. The CDR3 sequence: CASSDGQGSEAFF. The CDR3 DNA is TGTGCCAGCAGTGACGGACAGGGGTCTGAAGCTTTCTTT.

The CDR3: CASSLDQGGNQPQHF. In nucleotides, the CDR3 is TGCGCCAGCAGCTTGGACCAGGGGGGAAATCAGCCCCAGCATTTT. The V and J genes are TRBV5-1 and TRBJ1-5, with 7 positions matching TRBD1. This CDR3 spans 15 amino acids. Germline V gene sequence: CDR1 SGHRS, CDR2 YFSETQ. V shed 0 bases and J 4 bases; nucleotides not matched to a gene: 4.

As DNA, the CDR3 is TGTGCCAGCAGCGCCGGACGGGGGACCATGAACACTGAAGCTTTCTTT. Translating gives CASSAGRGTMNTEAFF. V gene TRBV9 combines with J gene TRBJ1-1; TRBD1 is a possible D gene (5 bases). Germline assignment: CDR1 SGDLS and CDR2 YYNGEE. This CDR3 spans 16 amino acids. Deletions cut 3 bases from V and 0 bases from J, with 15 bases between.

CDR3 coding DNA: TGTGCCAGCAGCTTATCGTACCGGCGGGACTCCTACGAGCAGTACTTC. Protein: CASSLSYRRDSYEQYF. The chain couples TRBV7-3 to TRBJ2-7; D is possibly TRBD2 (6 bases). V was clipped by 2 bases and J by 0 bases, with 14 bases between them. The CDR3 length is 16 residues. Germline CDR1 reads SGHTA; CDR2 reads FQGTGA.

The V and J genes are TRBV7-2 and TRBJ1-3; a weak D match, TRBD1 (5 bases). This CDR3 contains 14 residues. Per the germline V gene, CDR1 is SGHTA and CDR2 is FQGNSA. With 5 bases removed from V and 4 bases from J, the gap between germline ends came to 12 bases. In DNA, the CDR3 is TGTGCCAGCAGCCGGGGGACGGGAGGAAACACCATATATTTT. It specifies CASSRGTGGNTIYF.

This clone was seen a few times. V and J are TRBV9 and TRBJ1-6, with D possibly TRBD1 on 5 matching bases. This CDR3 contains 14 residues. Germline CDR1 is SGDLS and CDR2 is YYNGEE. Trimming removed 0 bases from V and 10 bases from J, with 11 bases in between. CDR3 in DNA: TGTGCCAGCAGCGTAGCGCAGGGATACTCACCCCTCCACTTT. Translated: CASSVAQGYSPLHF.

Remarks on this clone: One end of the junction fails to match germline, which may point to a read error. This CDR3 is CSARGGTGPYF. The CDR3 DNA reads TGCAGTGCTAGAGGGGGAACAGGCCCGTACTTT. The chain combines TRBV20-1 with TRBJ1-6; D perhaps matches TRBD1 (5 bases). CDR3 length: 11 residues. The germline CDR1 and CDR2 sequences are DFQATT and SNEGSKA (reference sequence).

This clone was counted a few times. At one boundary the junction diverges from the germline segment, which might be a read error. The chain recombines TRBV6-1 with TRBJ2-3; the match to TRBD1 covers 8 bases. The CDR3 consists of 14 residues. CDR1 is MNHNS, CDR2 SASEGT, per germline. CDR3 sequence reads: CASSGAGGTDTQYF. The CDR3, as DNA: TGTGCCAGCAGTGGCGCAGGGGGCACCGATACGCAGTATTTT.